These 9 T cell receptor beta chains share one sample of origin, sequenced in a study of T cell responses to AZD1222 COVID-19 vaccine. Generated by immunoSEQ multiplex PCR, the TCRdb table keeps only in-frame clones and is missing some. The table lists approximately 150,000 clones, 90% of them singletons. This specimen consisted of peripheral blood, obtained 28 days after the second AZD1222 dose. These receptors were taken from an adult who received the AZD1222 COVID-19 vaccine.

This chain uses TRBV12-3 or TRBV12-4 with TRBJ2-1; D is perhaps TRBD2 (5 bases). Trimming took 6 bases from V and 5 from J, leaving 8 bases between them. The CDR3 runs 12 residues. CDR3 sequence (DNA): TGTGCCAGCAGGACTACCGACAATGAGCAGTTCTTC. Translating it yields CASRTTDNEQFF.

The V gene is TRBV2, the J gene TRBJ2-2, with 9 positions matching TRBD1. Germline loops: CDR1 SNHLY, CDR2 FYNNEI. With 9 bases clipped from V and 6 bases from J, the junction kept 11 bases outside the gene matches. CDR3 length: 15 residues. CDR3 bases: TGTGCCAGTGTTTTAGGGACAGGGTATGCCGGGGAGCTGTTTTTT. This gives the protein CASVLGTGYAGELFF.

The chain has TRBV7-9 and TRBJ2-7, with 7 bases that match TRBD1. V trimming: 5 bases; J trimming: 7 bases; junction bases outside the gene matches: 5. Germline CDR1 reads SEHNR; CDR2 reads FQNEAQ (reference sequence). This CDR3 has 12 residues. The CDR3 is CASSQTGLEQYF. The CDR3 coding sequence is TGTGCCAGCAGCCAGACAGGGCTTGAGCAGTACTTC. Supplemented by reference TRBV7-9 and TRBJ2-7, the full variable domain reads DTGVSQNPRHKITKRGQNVTFRCDPISEHNRLYWYRQTLGQGPEFLTYFQNEAQLEKSRLLSDRFSAERPKGSFSTLEIQRTEQGDSAMYLCASSQTGLEQYFGPGTRLTVT.

This chain links TRBV7-9 with TRBJ2-7, with D perhaps being TRBD1 or TRBD2 (5 bases each). The CDR3 has 14 amino acids. Looked up from germline, CDR1 is SEHNR and CDR2 is FQNEAQ (reference sequence). V was pared by 3 bases and J by 0 bases, with 9 bases between. CDR3 residues: CASSFGAHSYEQYF. Here the CDR3 DNA reads TGTGCCAGCAGCTTCGGGGCCCACTCCTACGAGCAGTACTTC.

The V call is TRBV2, the J call TRBJ1-5, with 8 bases identical to TRBD1. The CDR3 has 15 amino acids. After removal of 6 bases from V and 4 bases from J, the junction contained 8 bases not matched to a gene. Germline V lookup: CDR1 SNHLY, CDR2 FYNNEI. The CDR3 nucleotides are TGTGCCAGCAGACTGACAGGGGCGAGGAATCAGCCCCAGCATTTT. This gives the protein CASRLTGARNQPQHF.

This clone was counted once. V is TRBV12-5 and J is TRBJ2-2; D is undetermined. This CDR3 has 13 amino acids. V was trimmed by 1 base and J by 5 bases, leaving 5 bases between them. Germline V gene sequence: CDR1 LGHNT, CDR2 FRNRAP. CDR3 DNA: TGTGCTAGTGGTTTGGCCCAAACCGGGGAGCTGTTTTTT. Translation: CASGLAQTGELFF.

The rearrangement joins TRBV29-1 to TRBJ2-1, with D hard to call. The ends were cut back, 4 bases at V and 6 bases at J, with 7 bases in the middle. The germline V gene has CDR1 SQVTM and CDR2 ANQGSEA. The CDR3 is made up of 11 amino acids. CDR3 residues: CSVVIVNEQFF. CDR3 nucleotide sequence: TGCAGCGTTGTCATTGTCAATGAGCAGTTCTTC.

The rearrangement joins TRBV7-9 to TRBJ1-2; D unresolved. Germline V gives CDR1 SEHNR, CDR2 FQNEAQ (reference sequence). The CDR3 sequence is 16 residues long. V was trimmed by 5 bases and J by 0 bases, leaving 16 bases between them. Written as DNA, the CDR3 is TGTGCCAGCAGCAAGTTTTCCATATCAGCTAACTATGGCTACACCTTC. Translation: CASSKFSISANYGYTF.

Here the CDR3 DNA reads TGTGCCAGCAGTTACACGGACGGGGGGAAGAGGGGGGAGCTGTTTTTT. Translating it yields CASSYTDGGKRGELFF. The rearrangement uses TRBV6-5 and TRBJ2-2; 7 bases agree with TRBD2. The V segment lost 2 bases and the J segment 8 bases; nucleotides outside the gene matches: 11. The CDR3 has 16 residues. Germline V gives CDR1 MNHEY, CDR2 SVGAGI.